This T cell receptor (beta chain) derives from a study of tumor-infiltrating lymphocytes in primary liver carcinoma. Trimming took 3 bases from V and 5 from J, leaving 6 bases between them. CDR3 length: 12 residues. Per germline, CDR1 MNHNY and CDR2 SVGAGI (reference sequence). Priming with a constant-region primer yielded TCR beta cDNA from 400 to 550 ng total RNA. Libraries covering TCR beta were generated through three nested multiplex PCR rounds (using a slightly modified ARM-PCR). The first two PCR rounds, around 10 cycles each, used TRBV1-TRBV30 forward primers and a C-beta reverse primer. TCRdb fed the multiplex PCR reads into MiXCR, producing one record per CDR3 protein. Of about 64,000 distinct CDR3 sequences listed, about two thirds are singletons. Study-wide findings and caveats: The top-250-clone fraction was significantly higher in tumors than in blood (p = 0.039).

In regard to this clonotype: Its target is unknown. The final CDR3 position lacks the conserved phenylalanine or tryptophan, pointing to a likely read error.

Co-extraction of RNA and DNA was performed on 20-30 mg of unsorted bulk tissue. At sampling, these chronic HBV carriers had received no treatment. The study sampled five separate regions from each tumor. V usage is TRBV6-6 and J usage is TRBJ2-3; D not resolved. The TCR was taken from a man in his forties with primary liver carcinoma and hepatitis B virus infection. The sample comprised liver tumor tissue from sampling region 4. Regarding subset: tumor region T4, right-lateral pole. CDR3 bases: TGTGCCAGCAGTTATACGGGAGATACGCAGTATTCT. It yields the protein CASSYTGDTQYS.